This TCR beta chain was sequenced in a study of T cell repertoires in cytomegalovirus infection. Study-wide background: HLA-B-restricted CMV epitopes that are well studied were used alongside recently identified HLA-C-restricted ones.

This clonotype has only a few counts. Its antigen is currently unknown. From the reads, TCRdb called clonotypes with MiXCR, one entry per CDR3 protein. The data contain about 830,000 distinct CDR3 sequences, approximately 32% of them singletons. This receptor was identified in a human donor in good health (CMV status not recorded). Some clones in this sample may be carry-over from other donors' samples. Sample: cultured CD8+ T cells from PBMCs, taken from culture after CMV antigen stimulation.

The CDR3 reads CASKPAGLNGYTF. The CDR3 DNA sequence: TGTGCCAGCAAACCCGCGGGGCTTAATGGCTACACCTTC. The V gene is TRBV25-1, the J gene TRBJ1-2, with D perhaps TRBD1 (5 bases). The germline gives CDR1 MGHDK, CDR2 SYGVNS. The V end lost 7 bases, the J end lost 6 bases, and 15 bases lay between the germline ends. The CDR3 loop spans 13 amino acids.